This TCR beta chain comes out of a study of blood T cell repertoires in COVID-19. Study background: Samples representing acute and convalescent COVID-19 were sourced from the United States, Italy and Spain. PBMCs, B-cell-depleted T cells, or T cells provided the cDNA or gDNA that made up the material.

Seattle enrolled patients during active infection and tracked them longitudinally. As processed by the authors: Cell counts per sample came from amplifying reference gene primers. Assay: immunoSEQ multiplex PCR; the TCRdb copy retains only in-frame clones and omits some. From that table come the V and J calls and clone size; the DNA was used to work out D and trimming. The sample lists about 160,000 clones, 93% occurring once. Trimming took 0 bases from V and 8 from J; bases not matched to a gene: 6. The CDR3 extends over 14 amino acids. Germline V gene sequence: CDR1 GTSNPN, CDR2 SVGIG (reference sequence).

This sequence was found in a woman aged 60-75 years with COVID-19, enrolled during active disease. The V gene is TRBV30, the J gene TRBJ1-2; 10 bases agree with TRBD1. The sequencing sample was made of peripheral blood. The CDR3 is CAWSVGTGVLGYTF. The CDR3 region has the DNA TGTGCCTGGAGTGTAGGGACAGGGGTGTTAGGCTACACCTTC.